A single sample gave rise to the 22 T cell receptor beta chains below, sequenced in a study of chemoradiotherapy in HPV16-positive cancers. Method: immunoSEQ multiplex PCR; TCRdb's copy keeps in-frame clones and lacks some. The sample consists of over 8,500 clones, about 89% of them appearing once. The sequenced sample was blood, obtained from a patient who underwent chemoradiotherapy. The receptors originated from a human donor with HPV-associated anogenital cancer.

The chain has TRBV9 and TRBJ2-3; no definite D call. This CDR3 has 13 amino acids. V lost 0 bases and J 5 bases, leaving 7 bases between the germline ends. Germline V gene data show CDR1 as SGDLS and CDR2 as YYNGEE. The CDR3 loop reads CASSVEWKDTQYF. The DNA of the CDR3 is TGTGCCAGCAGCGTAGAGTGGAAAGATACGCAGTATTTT.

This chain joins TRBV18 and TRBJ2-1; D is undetermined. The V end was cut by 8 bases, the J end by 3 bases, with 14 bases between. Per germline, CDR1 KGHSH and CDR2 LQKENI. This CDR3 has 14 residues. The DNA of the CDR3 is TGTGCCAGCACCACGACCGGGTTCTACAATGAGCAGTTCTTC. As protein: CASTTTGFYNEQFF. Drawing the rest from reference TRBV18 and TRBJ2-1, the complete variable domain is NAGVMQNPRHLVRRRGQEARLRCSPMKGHSHVYWYRQLPEEGLKFMVYLQKENIIDESGMPKERFSAEFPKEGPSILRIQQVVRGDSAAYFCASTTTGFYNEQFFGPGTRLTVL.

The chain carries TRBV27 and TRBJ2-3, with D perhaps TRBD2 (6 bases). There are 12 residues in the CDR3. V shed 3 bases and J shed 10 bases, with 11 bases lying between them. CDR1 is MNHEY, CDR2 SMNVEV, per germline (reference sequence). CDR3 region: CASSFTWEAQYF. Here the CDR3 DNA reads TGTGCCAGCAGTTTCACCTGGGAGGCGCAGTATTTT.

This chain joins TRBV10-3 and TRBJ2-1, with 9 bases aligning to TRBD2. The junction had 4 bases not matched to a gene; V was cut back by 4 bases and J by 3 bases. This CDR3 spans 15 amino acids. Germline V gene lookup returns CDR1 ENHRY and CDR2 SYGVKD. This CDR3 reads CAISVGGGDYNEQFF. The CDR3 DNA reads as TGTGCCATCAGTGTAGGCGGGGGGGACTACAATGAGCAGTTCTTC.

The V call is TRBV7-2, the J call TRBJ2-1; D may match TRBD1 or TRBD2 (5 bases each). CDR3 length: 18 residues. V dropped 4 bases and J dropped 4 bases, with 23 bases sitting between them. Germline lookup yields CDR1 SGHTA and CDR2 FQGNSA. For the CDR3, the DNA is TGTGCCAGCAGCTCAGATTCCCTCTCGGGGCCAATTTACAATGAGCAGTTCTTC. Translating gives CASSSDSLSGPIYNEQFF.

J is TRBJ1-1 and V is TRBV15, with TRBD1 matching 8 bases. With 0 bases clipped from V and 1 base from J, the junction kept 4 bases outside the gene matches. Germline assignment: CDR1 LNHNV and CDR2 YYDKDF (reference sequence). The CDR3 loop spans 16 amino acids. DNA for the CDR3: TGTGCCACCAGCAGAGAGACAGGGGCCGGGAACACTGAAGCTTTCTTT. Protein sequence: CATSRETGAGNTEAFF.

A few counts support this clone. This chain uses TRBV5-1 with TRBJ1-4; 10 bases are shared with TRBD1. Germline V gene lookup returns CDR1 SGHRS and CDR2 YFSETQ. This CDR3 has 14 amino acids. The V segment lost 3 bases and the J segment 4 bases; nucleotides outside the gene matches: 0. In DNA form, the CDR3 reads TGCGCCAGCAGCTGGGACAGGGGTAATGAAAAACTGTTTTTT. Protein: CASSWDRGNEKLFF.

This clone was detected only a few times. The CDR3: CAKYLLAGGIDNEQFF. The CDR3 region has the DNA TGTGCCAAATACCTCTTAGCGGGGGGGATCGACAATGAGCAGTTCTTC. The chain uses TRBV6-4 and TRBJ2-1; 11 positions match TRBD2. Unmatched junction bases numbered 13, after V lost 10 bases and J lost 5 bases. Germline V CDR1 and CDR2: MRHNA, SNTAGT. The CDR3 is made up of 16 amino acids.

As DNA, the CDR3 is TGTGCCAGCAGTTACTCAGGGGTAGGGCTGGGGACTGAAGCTTTCTTT. This gives the protein CASSYSGVGLGTEAFF. This sequence joins TRBV6-5 and TRBJ1-1, with D possibly matching TRBD1 (5 bases). V lost 0 bases and J lost 5, with 16 bases in between. Per germline, CDR1 MNHEY and CDR2 SVGAGI. CDR3 size: 16 residues.

This clone was seen a single time. The rearrangement links TRBV19 to TRBJ2-1, with D perhaps TRBD2 (5 bases). The germline gives CDR1 LNHDA, CDR2 SQIVND (reference sequence). The CDR3 covers 13 residues. V was trimmed by 2 bases and J by 9 bases, leaving 11 bases between them. The CDR3 nucleotides are TGTGCCAGTAGTATAACAAGAGGGTTTGAGCAGTTCTTC. Translating it yields CASSITRGFEQFF.

The chain recombines TRBV19 with TRBJ1-1; 12 nucleotides agree with TRBD1. This CDR3 is 20 amino acids long. V gave up 1 base and J gave up 2 bases; unmatched junction bases: 14. From germline, CDR1 is LNHDA and CDR2 SQIVND (reference sequence). In DNA, the CDR3 is TGTGCCAGTAGTATAGGGGGGACAGGGGGCGCAAAAGGCATCAACACTGAAGCTTTCTTT. This codes for CASSIGGTGGAKGINTEAFF.

CDR3 bases: TGTGCCAGTAGCGGGGGGAGTACCGGGGAGCTGTTTTTT. Amino acids: CASSGGSTGELFF. The chain employs TRBV19 and TRBJ2-2; 7 positions agree with TRBD2. From germline, CDR1 is LNHDA and CDR2 SQIVND (reference sequence). This CDR3 is built from 13 residues. The V gene end was trimmed by 6 bases and the J gene end by 5 bases; junction bases not matched to a gene: 3.

This clone was seen a single time. V gene TRBV29-1 combines with J gene TRBJ1-1, with TRBD1 identical over 11 bases. V lost 6 bases to trimming and J lost 6 bases; unmatched junction nucleotides: 9. The length of the CDR3 is 14 residues. Germline-derived CDR1 and CDR2 are SQVTM and ANQGSEA. The CDR3 spells CSVTSGQGAAEAFF. The CDR3 DNA is TGCAGCGTGACATCAGGACAGGGGGCCGCTGAAGCTTTCTTT. Looking up the rest from reference TRBV29-1 and TRBJ1-1 gives the full variable domain: SAVISQKPSRDICQRGTSLTIQCQVDSQVTMMFWYRQQPGQSLTLIATANQGSEATYESGFVIDKFPISRPNLTFSTLTVSNMSPEDSSIYLCSVTSGQGAAEAFFGQGTRLTVV.

This sequence joins TRBV6-6 and TRBJ1-2; 7 bases fit TRBD1. After removal of 0 bases from V and 3 bases from J, the junction contained 4 bases not matched to a gene. This CDR3 region has 15 residues. Germline V CDR1 and CDR2: MNHNY, SVGAGI (reference sequence). The CDR3: CASSYSGQADYGYTF. The CDR3 nucleotides are TGTGCCAGCAGTTACTCTGGACAGGCGGACTATGGCTACACCTTC.

DNA for the CDR3: TGTGCCAGCAGCGACAGGGCTGCTAACTATGGCTACACCTTC. Translating it yields CASSDRAANYGYTF. The chain is built from TRBV6-5 and TRBJ1-2, with 7 bases lining up with TRBD1. Trimming removed 6 bases from V and 0 bases from J; junction bases left unmatched: 4. Per the germline V gene, CDR1 is MNHEY and CDR2 is SVGAGI. The CDR3 runs 14 residues.

The chain links TRBV6-1 to TRBJ1-4; D is unresolved. CDR3 length: 12 residues. The V end was cut by 6 bases, the J end by 6 bases, with 8 bases between. CDR1 MNHNS and CDR2 SASEGT come from the germline V gene. CDR3 region: CASRADDEKLFF. The CDR3 DNA follows: TGTGCCAGCAGGGCAGACGATGAAAAACTGTTTTTT.

In this sample, this clone turned up once. The J gene is TRBJ2-2, the V gene TRBV9, with 11 positions matching TRBD2. V gave up 5 bases and J gave up 11 bases; unmatched junction bases: 5. CDR1 is SGDLS, CDR2 YYNGEE, per germline. This CDR3 comprises 13 residues. CDR3 loop: CASSPSGGFELFF. The CDR3 nucleotides are TGTGCCAGCAGTCCTAGCGGGGGGTTCGAGCTGTTTTTT.

The genes are TRBV27 and TRBJ1-6; TRBD1 matches 9 bases. CDR1 is MNHEY and CDR2 is SMNVEV in the germline V gene (reference sequence). V gave up 5 bases and J gave up 10 bases; unmatched junction bases: 9. The CDR3 has 15 residues. The DNA of the CDR3 is TGTGCCAGCAGTATTCAGGACAGGGGAGGGTCACCCCTCCACTTT. Translating it yields CASSIQDRGGSPLHF.

This sequence joins TRBV11-2 and TRBJ1-1, with D possibly TRBD1 on 6 matching bases. CDR3 length equals 14 residues. Per germline, CDR1 SGHAT and CDR2 FQNNGV. V lost 5 bases, J lost 0 bases, and 10 bases lay in between. CDR3 region: CASSPQGMNTEAFF. CDR3 nucleotide sequence: TGTGCCAGCAGCCCACAGGGAATGAACACTGAAGCTTTCTTT.

This clone was seen just once. J is TRBJ1-5 and V is TRBV7-8; D is ambiguous. Germline CDR1 reads SGHVS; CDR2 reads FQNEAQ. V was shortened by 4 bases and J by 4 bases, with 11 bases between the two germline ends. The CDR3 spans 14 residues. CDR3 DNA: TGTGCCAGCAGCTCTACCACAGAAAATCAGCCCCAGCATTTT. Translation: CASSSTTENQPQHF.

The J gene is TRBJ2-7, the V gene TRBV30; 8 bases match TRBD1. V lost 4 bases to trimming and J lost 3 bases; unmatched junction nucleotides: 2. Per the germline V gene, CDR1 is GTSNPN and CDR2 is SVGIG (reference sequence). CDR3 size: 12 residues. The CDR3 DNA reads as TGTGCCTGGAAAGACAGGGGCTACGAGCAGTACTTC. Residues: CAWKDRGYEQYF.

The V and J genes are TRBV5-4 and TRBJ2-3; 12 nucleotides agree with TRBD1. Trimming removed 5 bases from V and 6 bases from J; junction bases left unmatched: 10. The CDR3 covers 16 residues. Germline V gene sequence: CDR1 SGHNT, CDR2 YYREEE (reference sequence). The CDR3 reads CASRHGTGGTWDTQYF. The CDR3 nucleotides are TGTGCCAGCAGACATGGGACAGGGGGCACTTGGGATACGCAGTATTTT.